What follows is one T cell receptor (beta chain) and its context. What it binds is not known. These data come from a study of T cell responses to AZD1222 COVID-19 vaccine. Points from the study as a whole: A rise in Spike-specific TCR breadth and depth followed two AZD1222 doses.

This CDR3 has 15 residues. V gave up 4 bases and J gave up 5 bases, with 15 bases separating them. Germline lookup yields CDR1 MGHRA and CDR2 YSYEKL. Method: immunoSEQ multiplex PCR; TCRdb's copy keeps in-frame clones and lacks some. The profile shows approximately 150,000 clones, more than 90% of them singletons. This clonotype was obtained from an adult in good health. The specimen was peripheral blood, collected on day 0 of AZD1222 vaccination. The chain recombines TRBV4-1 with TRBJ1-5; D is perhaps TRBD1 (5 bases). CDR3 loop: CASSRNLEGYQPQHF. The DNA of the CDR3 is TGCGCCAGCAGCCGAAACCTGGAGGGGTATCAGCCCCAGCATTTT.